This T cell receptor beta chain was recovered during a study of cytomegalovirus exposure and HLA in healthy donors. Whole-study findings and limits: TCR beta V- and J-gene trimming was later associated with a missense DCLRE1C variant.

This PCR relied on a set of 60 Vbeta primers and 13 Jbeta primers. Here immunoSEQ multiplex PCR was the method, and the copy in TCRdb shows in-frame clones only, minus some. The sample has 130,000 or so clones, over 75% seen once. A note on this clone: Its antigen is unidentified.

V was pared by 4 bases and J by 2 bases, with 10 bases between. This CDR3 region has 14 residues. CDR1 and CDR2 (germline): SNHLY, FYNNEI. The source is a man in his forties in good health and CMV-seronegative. The V call is TRBV2, the J call TRBJ2-3; possibly TRBD2 for D (6 bases). Sequencing input: PBMCs. The CDR3 DNA is TGTGCCAGCAGTGTTTTAGCGGACACAGATACGCAGTATTTT. As protein: CASSVLADTDTQYF.